Listed below are T cell receptor beta chains from one sample, sequenced in a study of T cells after somatic rescue of genetic block. Using immunoSEQ multiplex PCR, the repertoire was profiled, and TCRdb retains in-frame clones only, with some absent. The table has approximately 58,000 clones, 95% to 96% seen once; the top ten hold approximately 0.073%. Sequencing was done on a sample of peripheral blood mononuclear cells (PBMCs). Source of these receptors: a child younger than two. Both conserved end residues are part of each CDR3. The D gene is left open where the match is weak. The size field is filled for only some rows; it gives once, few, many or a size class.

d_call | j_call | clone_size | v_call | cdr3_aa | cdr3_nt
. | TRBJ1-6 | . | TRBV7-3 | CASSVGTNSPLHF | TGTGCCAGCAGCGTCGGGACAAATTCACCCCTCCACTTT
. | TRBJ2-1 | . | TRBV4-1 | CASSRAAAASYNEQFF | TGCGCCAGCAGCCGAGCCGCGGCCGCCTCCTACAATGAGCAGTTCTTC
TRBD1 | TRBJ1-2 | . | TRBV2 | CAGQGDYGYTF | TGTGCCGGACAGGGGGACTATGGCTACACCTTC
. | TRBJ2-7 | . | TRBV5-4 | CASSLFGSRSYEQYF | TGTGCCAGCAGCTTGTTCGGCAGCCGCTCCTACGAGCAGTACTTC
TRBD2 | TRBJ2-7 | . | TRBV6-1 | CASSAGRGGPYEQYF | TGTGCCAGCAGTGCCGGTAGGGGAGGGCCCTACGAGCAGTACTTC
. | TRBJ2-3 | . | TRBV18 | CASSDDYTQRADTQYF | TGTGCCAGCTCAGACGACTATACCCAGCGGGCAGATACGCAGTATTTT
. | TRBJ1-1 | . | TRBV5-6 | CASSFSQGYTEAFF | TGTGCCAGCAGCTTTTCCCAGGGTTACACTGAAGCTTTCTTT
. | TRBJ1-3 | . | TRBV5-1 | CASSATTSSGNTIYF | TGCGCCAGCAGCGCGACGACTTCTTCAGGAAACACCATATATTTT
TRBD2 | TRBJ2-7 | . | TRBV20-1 | CSARTSDEQYF | TGCAGTGCTAGGACTAGCGACGAGCAGTACTTC
. | TRBJ1-5 | . | TRBV18 | CASSPRRFSNQPQHF | TGTGCCAGCTCACCAAGGAGATTTAGCAATCAGCCCCAGCATTTT
TRBD1 | TRBJ2-7 | . | TRBV6-5 | CASRAPGQVTYEQYF | TGTGCCAGCAGAGCCCCGGGACAGGTTACCTACGAGCAGTACTTC
. | TRBJ1-1 | . | TRBV10-2 | CASSGNRNTEAFF | TGCGCCAGCAGTGGTAACAGGAACACTGAAGCTTTCTTT
TRBD1 | TRBJ1-2 | . | TRBV7-4 | CASSSTGNYGYTF | TGTGCCAGCAGCTCGACAGGGAACTATGGCTACACCTTC
. | TRBJ2-2 | . | TRBV11-3 | CASSLAGEDGELFF | TGTGCCAGCAGCTTAGCGGGAGAGGACGGGGAGCTGTTTTTT
. | TRBJ2-2 | once | TRBV5-1 | CASSLYLDNTGELFF | TGCGCCAGCAGCTTGTATCTTGACAACACCGGGGAGCTGTTTTTT
. | TRBJ2-3 | . | TRBV28 | CASSLIRLGLTDTQYF | TGTGCCAGCAGTTTAATTAGACTAGGGCTAACAGATACGCAGTATTTT
TRBD1 | TRBJ1-2 | . | TRBV29-1 | CSAPGTDGGNYGYTF | TGCAGCGCCCCGGGGACAGACGGAGGAAACTATGGCTACACCTTC
TRBD1 | TRBJ1-5 | . | TRBV7-2 | CASSLVGQGNQPQHF | TGTGCCAGCAGCTTAGTAGGACAGGGGAATCAGCCCCAGCATTTT
. | TRBJ2-7 | . | TRBV6-6 | CARGVAYEQYF | TGTGCCAGGGGGGTGGCCTACGAGCAGTACTTC
. | TRBJ1-1 | . | TRBV5-8 | CASSGRANTEAFF | TGTGCCAGCAGCGGGCGGGCGAACACTGAAGCTTTCTTT
. | TRBJ2-5 | . | TRBV29-1 | CSFGPLSETQYF | TGCAGCTTTGGACCCTTATCGGAGACCCAGTACTTC
. | TRBJ2-4 | . | TRBV6-1 | CASSEVRGRAKNIQYF | TGTGCCAGCAGTGAAGTGAGAGGGAGAGCCAAAAACATTCAGTACTTC
. | TRBJ2-6 | . | TRBV18 | CASSPYGNSGANVLTF | TGTGCCAGCTCACCCTACGGAAACTCTGGGGCCAACGTCCTGACTTTC
. | TRBJ1-1 | . | TRBV18 | CASSTTANTEAFF | TGTGCCAGCTCAACGACGGCGAACACTGAAGCTTTCTTT
. | TRBJ2-1 | . | TRBV7-3 | CASSLTGGQQFF | TGTGCCAGCAGCTTAACGGGGGGCCAGCAGTTCTTC
. | TRBJ2-7 | . | TRBV5-6 | CASSYTGSSYEQYF | TGTGCCAGCAGTTATACAGGGAGCTCCTACGAGCAGTACTTC
. | TRBJ1-5 | . | TRBV10-1 | CASGTQNQPQHF | TGCGCCAGTGGGACTCAAAATCAGCCCCAGCATTTT
TRBD1 | TRBJ1-2 | . | TRBV7-2 | CASSWDRGGYTF | TGTGCCAGCAGCTGGGACAGGGGTGGCTACACCTTC
. | TRBJ2-5 | . | TRBV6-1 | CASSEMVLGGKTQYF | TGTGCCAGCAGTGAAATGGTTCTGGGTGGAAAGACCCAGTACTTC
. | TRBJ2-5 | . | TRBV7-9 | CASSLVETQYF | TGTGCCAGCAGCCTGGTAGAGACCCAGTACTTC
TRBD1 | TRBJ1-4 | . | TRBV4-2 | CASSQERTGVVTNEKLFF | TGTGCCAGCAGCCAAGAGAGGACAGGGGTGGTAACTAATGAAAAACTGTTTTTT
TRBD2 | TRBJ2-7 | . | TRBV5-1 | CASSLALAGWQYF | TGCGCCAGCAGCTTGGCACTAGCGGGATGGCAGTACTTC
. | TRBJ1-2 | . | TRBV6-5 | CASSYEGNYGYTF | TGTGCCAGCAGTTACGAGGGGAACTATGGCTACACCTTC
TRBD1 | TRBJ2-1 | . | TRBV7-9 | CASSSPGQGVNEQFF | TGTGCCAGCAGCTCACCGGGACAGGGGGTCAATGAGCAGTTCTTC
. | TRBJ2-7 | . | TRBV10-3 | CAISESMAVPSSYEQYF | TGTGCCATCAGTGAGTCTATGGCAGTTCCCTCCTCCTACGAGCAGTACTTC
. | TRBJ1-1 | . | TRBV7-2 | CASSPSQTLTVNTEAFF | TGTGCCAGCAGCCCCTCCCAAACCTTGACGGTGAACACTGAAGCTTTCTTT
TRBD2 | TRBJ2-7 | . | TRBV30 | CAWSGGGLRALPSYEQYF | TGTGCCTGGAGTGGGGGGGGTCTGAGGGCCTTACCTTCCTACGAGCAGTACTTC
TRBD1 | TRBJ1-2 | . | TRBV6-5 | CASSPRTGGDYGYTF | TGTGCCAGCAGTCCCCGGACAGGGGGAGACTATGGCTACACCTTC
TRBD2 | TRBJ2-1 | . | TRBV11-2 | CASSSEIAGGWNNEQFF | TGTGCCAGCAGCTCGGAAATCGCGGGAGGGTGGAACAATGAGCAGTTCTTC
. | TRBJ2-7 | once | TRBV13 | CASSLTGEVYEQYF | TGTGCCAGCAGTCTCACAGGGGAGGTATACGAGCAGTACTTC
. | TRBJ1-1 | . | TRBV25-1 | CAVEGGGSFEAFF | TGTGCCGTCGAAGGGGGAGGATCCTTTGAAGCTTTCTTT
TRBD1 | TRBJ2-1 | . | TRBV10-2 | CASSARDRGINEQFF | TGCGCCAGCAGTGCTCGGGACAGGGGGATCAATGAGCAGTTCTTC
TRBD2 | TRBJ2-1 | . | TRBV7-2 | CASSPTSGRPNEQFF | TGTGCCAGCAGCCCGACTAGCGGGAGGCCTAATGAGCAGTTCTTC
TRBD2 | TRBJ2-1 | once | TRBV7-9 | CASSLGVTSGSRNNEQFF | TGTGCCAGCAGCTTAGGGGTGACTAGCGGGAGTCGGAACAATGAGCAGTTCTTC
TRBD2 | TRBJ2-1 | . | TRBV7-6 | CASSIGTSGRFYNEQFF | TGTGCCAGCAGCATTGGGACTAGCGGGAGGTTCTACAATGAGCAGTTCTTC
. | TRBJ2-3 | . | TRBV28 | CASSLTSTDTQYF | TGTGCCAGCAGTTTGACTAGCACAGATACGCAGTATTTT
. | TRBJ1-2 | . | TRBV19 | CASLKRTGLGYGYTF | TGTGCCTCCTTAAAAAGGACTGGTTTGGGCTATGGCTACACCTTC
. | TRBJ2-1 | . | TRBV10-1 | CASSESYQANNEQFF | TGCGCCAGCAGTGAGTCGTATCAAGCAAACAATGAGCAGTTCTTC
. | TRBJ1-2 | . | TRBV27 | CASSLGGANYGYTF | TGTGCCAGCAGTTTAGGGGGCGCTAACTATGGCTACACCTTC
. | TRBJ2-1 | . | TRBV4-3 | CASSPNKRIPYNEQFF | TGCGCCAGCAGCCCCAATAAGCGCATCCCCTACAATGAGCAGTTCTTC
TRBD2 | TRBJ2-2 | once | TRBV10-3 | CAIGESAGGPTGELFF | TGTGCCATCGGTGAGTCGGCGGGAGGCCCCACCGGGGAGCTGTTTTTT
TRBD2 | TRBJ2-2 | . | TRBV11-3 | CASSLRRGSTGELFF | TGTGCCAGCAGCTTAAGGCGGGGGAGCACCGGGGAGCTGTTTTTT
. | TRBJ2-3 | . | TRBV5-4 | CASSLALLGDTQYF | TGTGCCAGCAGCTTGGCCTTGCTGGGAGATACGCAGTATTTT
TRBD2 | TRBJ2-1 | . | TRBV10-3 | CAIRPGTSAYNEQFF | TGTGCCATCAGGCCCGGGACTAGCGCATACAATGAGCAGTTCTTC
TRBD2 | TRBJ2-1 | . | TRBV10-3 | CAISEFLGLAGVIYNEQFF | TGTGCCATCAGTGAGTTCCTAGGACTAGCGGGAGTAATCTACAATGAGCAGTTCTTC
TRBD2 | TRBJ2-1 | . | TRBV7-2 | CASSLGVAGRGNEQFF | TGTGCCAGCAGCCTAGGGGTAGCGGGACGGGGCAATGAGCAGTTCTTC
. | TRBJ1-5 | . | TRBV4-3 | CASSQGLTGSNQPQHF | TGCGCCAGCAGCCAAGGGCTTACAGGGAGCAATCAGCCCCAGCATTTT
. | TRBJ2-3 | . | TRBV7-2 | CASSTPGGRSTDTQYF | TGTGCCAGCAGCACCCCAGGAGGGAGGAGCACAGATACGCAGTATTTT
TRBD1 | TRBJ2-3 | once | TRBV6-6 | CASSSDRETDTQYF | TGTGCCAGCAGCTCGGACAGGGAAACAGATACGCAGTATTTT